The clone carrying this T cell receptor beta chain was seen a few times. The antigen is undetermined. The CDR3 is made up of 16 amino acids. The junction had 7 bases not matched to a gene; V was cut back by 0 bases and J by 5 bases. Germline CDR1 and CDR2: DFQATT and SNEGSKA (reference sequence). It was through 5'RACE template switching that TCR cDNA was made, with a universal primer site and UMIs added. A single record per CDR3 protein comes from TCRdb applying MiXCR to the 5' RACE reads. The table lists hundreds of thousands of distinct CDR3 sequences, roughly 3.5% of them singletons. This specimen comes from a study of T cells after yellow fever vaccination. Findings and caveats of the study: Repertoires sorted by FACS could include abundant clonotypes that are contaminants from the bulk population. Reappearance after the booster was observed for most primary-vaccination clones (roughly 95% CD4, roughly 90% CD8).

The V call is TRBV20-1, the J call TRBJ2-1; the match to TRBD1 covers 10 bases. Here the sequenced sample was PBMCs, taken on the day of the yellow fever booster vaccination. The TCR sequence derives from a man between 18 and 35 years old who received the YFV17D yellow fever vaccine. CDR3 bases: TGCAGTGCTAGAGATCTGAGACAGGGGGCGAACAATGAGCAGTTCTTC. The encoded protein is CSARDLRQGANNEQFF.